One T cell receptor beta chain is described in this entry. The antigen is not known. This specimen belongs to a study of T-cell memory formation after mild COVID-19. The overall study: The TCR clusters were mostly specific to one donor.

Study-level points and caveats: Memory from before infection featured some responding clones, which suggests cross-reactive memory joined. Among clones peaking at day 37 in the second wave, SARS-CoV-2 specificity remained unconfirmed. CD4/CD8 balance characterized clones contracting day 15 to 85, and CD4+ skew characterized later expanders.

TCRdb reprocessed the 5' RACE reads via MiXCR and lists one record per CDR3 protein. The table records some 210,000 distinct CDR3 sequences, roughly 30% of them present only once. Germline CDR1 and CDR2: MNHEY and SVGAGI. There are 14 residues in the CDR3. V lost 2 bases, J lost 6 bases, and 14 bases lay in between. The receptor was isolated from an adult woman who had mild COVID-19 (a few samples of this study predate the infection). Cell type and time point are not known. Sequences were obtained from PBMCs or a T cell subset sorted from them (not recorded which). The chain combines TRBV6-5 with TRBJ2-7; no clear D gene. In nucleotides, the CDR3 is TGTGCCAGCAGTTACGAGAGGTACACCGGCGAGCAGTACTTC. It translates to CASSYERYTGEQYF.